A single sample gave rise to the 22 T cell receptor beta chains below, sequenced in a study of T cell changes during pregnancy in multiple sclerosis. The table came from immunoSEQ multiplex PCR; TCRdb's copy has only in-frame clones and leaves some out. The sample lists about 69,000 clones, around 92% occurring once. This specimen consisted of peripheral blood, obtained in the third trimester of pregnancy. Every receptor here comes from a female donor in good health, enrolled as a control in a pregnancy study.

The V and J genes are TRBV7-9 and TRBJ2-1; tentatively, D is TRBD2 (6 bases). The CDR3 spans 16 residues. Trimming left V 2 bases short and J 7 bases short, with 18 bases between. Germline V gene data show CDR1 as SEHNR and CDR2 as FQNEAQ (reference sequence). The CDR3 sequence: CASSLNGGGEMNEQFF. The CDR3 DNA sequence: TGTGCCAGCAGCTTAAACGGAGGAGGGGAAATGAATGAGCAGTTCTTC.

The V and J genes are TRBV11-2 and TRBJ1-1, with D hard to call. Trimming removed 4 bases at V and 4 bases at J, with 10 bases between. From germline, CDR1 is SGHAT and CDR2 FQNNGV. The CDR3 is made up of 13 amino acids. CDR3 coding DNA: TGTGCCAGCAGCTCCGGGTTGAGCACTGAAGCTTTCTTT. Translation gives CASSSGLSTEAFF.

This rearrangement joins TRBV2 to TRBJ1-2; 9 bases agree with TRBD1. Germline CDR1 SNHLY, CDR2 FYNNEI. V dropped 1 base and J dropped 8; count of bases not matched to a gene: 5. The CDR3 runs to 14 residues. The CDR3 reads CASSEGGTGKGYTF. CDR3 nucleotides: TGTGCCAGCAGTGAAGGGGGGACAGGGAAAGGCTACACCTTC.

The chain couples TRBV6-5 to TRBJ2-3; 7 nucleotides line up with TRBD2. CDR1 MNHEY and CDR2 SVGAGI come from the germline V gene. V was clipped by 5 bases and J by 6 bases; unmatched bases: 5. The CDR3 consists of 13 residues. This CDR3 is CASSREGYDTQYF. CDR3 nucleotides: TGTGCCAGCAGTAGGGAGGGGTATGATACGCAGTATTTT.

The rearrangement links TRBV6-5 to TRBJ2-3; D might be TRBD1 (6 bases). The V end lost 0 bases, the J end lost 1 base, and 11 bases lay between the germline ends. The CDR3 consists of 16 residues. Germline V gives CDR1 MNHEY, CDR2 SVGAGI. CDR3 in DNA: TGTGCCAGCAGTTACTCTCTGGCAGGGGGCACAGATACGCAGTATTTT. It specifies CASSYSLAGGTDTQYF.

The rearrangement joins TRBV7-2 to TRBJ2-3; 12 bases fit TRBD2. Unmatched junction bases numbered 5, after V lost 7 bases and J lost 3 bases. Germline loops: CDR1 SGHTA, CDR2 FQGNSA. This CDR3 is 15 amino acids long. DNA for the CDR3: TGTGCCAGCACTAGCGGGAGGGCCGTGACAGATACGCAGTATTTT. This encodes CASTSGRAVTDTQYF. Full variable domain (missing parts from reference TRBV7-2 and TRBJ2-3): GAGVSQSPSNKVTEKGKDVELRCDPISGHTALYWYRQSLGQGLEFLIYFQGNSAPDKSGLPSDRFSAERTGGSVSTLTIQRTQQEDSAVYLCASTSGRAVTDTQYFGPGTRLTVL.

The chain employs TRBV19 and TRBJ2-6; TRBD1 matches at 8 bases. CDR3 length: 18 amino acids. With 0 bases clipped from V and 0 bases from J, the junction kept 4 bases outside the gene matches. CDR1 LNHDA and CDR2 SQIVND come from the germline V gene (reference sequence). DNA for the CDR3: TGTGCCAGTAGTATAGACCACAGGGGGTTCTCTGGGGCCAACGTCCTGACTTTC. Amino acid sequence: CASSIDHRGFSGANVLTF.

CDR3 DNA: TGTGCCAGCAGCTTATACTGGACTAGCGGGTACAATGAGCAGTTCTTC. Protein product: CASSLYWTSGYNEQFF. The rearrangement links TRBV7-2 to TRBJ2-1; 11 positions match TRBD2. The CDR3 loop spans 16 amino acids. Germline values: CDR1 SGHTA, CDR2 FQGNSA. V lost 2 bases and J lost 4; bases outside the gene matches: 4.

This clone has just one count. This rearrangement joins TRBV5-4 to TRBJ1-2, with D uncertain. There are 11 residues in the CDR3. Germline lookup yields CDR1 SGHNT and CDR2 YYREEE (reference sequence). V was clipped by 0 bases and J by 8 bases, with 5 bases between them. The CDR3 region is CASSLARGYTF. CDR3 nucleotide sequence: TGTGCCAGCAGCTTGGCTCGGGGCTACACCTTC.

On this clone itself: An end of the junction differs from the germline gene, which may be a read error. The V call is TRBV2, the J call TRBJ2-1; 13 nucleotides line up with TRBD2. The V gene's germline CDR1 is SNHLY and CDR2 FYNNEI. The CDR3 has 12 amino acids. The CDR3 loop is CASSEGLAGLVF. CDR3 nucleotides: TGTGCCAGCAGTGAGGGACTAGCGGGGCTAGTCTTC.

The DNA for the CDR3 is TGTGCCAGCAGCCCCCGGACTAGCGGAAACCGGTACTACGAGCAGTACTTC. Translation gives CASSPRTSGNRYYEQYF. This chain connects TRBV7-6 to TRBJ2-7, with TRBD2 matching 10 bases. Trimming cost V 5 bases and J 3 bases; bases outside gene matches: 13. This CDR3 contains 17 residues. The germline gives CDR1 SGHVS, CDR2 FNYEAQ.

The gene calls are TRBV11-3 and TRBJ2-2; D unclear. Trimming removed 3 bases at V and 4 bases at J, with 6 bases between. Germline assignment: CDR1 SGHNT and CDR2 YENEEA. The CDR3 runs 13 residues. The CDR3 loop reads CASSFTVTGELFF. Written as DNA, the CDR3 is TGTGCCAGCAGCTTTACAGTCACCGGGGAGCTGTTTTTT.

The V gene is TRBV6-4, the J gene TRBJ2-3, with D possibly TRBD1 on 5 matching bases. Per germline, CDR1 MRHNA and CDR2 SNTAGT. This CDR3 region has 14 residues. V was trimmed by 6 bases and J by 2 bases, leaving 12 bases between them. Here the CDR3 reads CASRRDSLTDTQYF. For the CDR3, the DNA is TGTGCCAGCAGAAGAGACAGCCTCACAGATACGCAGTATTTT.

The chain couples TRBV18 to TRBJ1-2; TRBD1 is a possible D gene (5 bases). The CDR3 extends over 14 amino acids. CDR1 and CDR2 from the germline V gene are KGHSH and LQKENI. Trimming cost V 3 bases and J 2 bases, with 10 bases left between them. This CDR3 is CASSPPDRNYGYTF. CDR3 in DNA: TGTGCCAGCTCACCGCCCGACAGAAACTATGGCTACACCTTC.

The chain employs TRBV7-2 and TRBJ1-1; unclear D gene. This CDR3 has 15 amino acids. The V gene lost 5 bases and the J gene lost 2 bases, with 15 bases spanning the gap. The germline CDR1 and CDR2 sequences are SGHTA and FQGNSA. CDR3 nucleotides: TGTGCCAGCAGCAAACGTTCGACGGGAAACACTGAAGCTTTCTTT. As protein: CASSKRSTGNTEAFF.

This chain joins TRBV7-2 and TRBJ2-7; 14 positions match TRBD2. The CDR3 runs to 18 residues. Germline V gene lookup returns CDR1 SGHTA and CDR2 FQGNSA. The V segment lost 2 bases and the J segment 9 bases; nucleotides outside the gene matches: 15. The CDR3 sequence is CASSLTGTSGRRSFRQYF. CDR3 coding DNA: TGTGCCAGCAGCTTAACCGGGACTAGCGGGAGAAGGTCTTTTCGGCAGTACTTC.

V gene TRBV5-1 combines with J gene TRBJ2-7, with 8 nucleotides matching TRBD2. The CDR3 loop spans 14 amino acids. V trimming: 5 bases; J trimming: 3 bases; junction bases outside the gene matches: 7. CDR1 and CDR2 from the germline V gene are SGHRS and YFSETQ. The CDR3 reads CASRSGSGSYEQYF. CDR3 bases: TGCGCCAGCAGAAGTGGGAGCGGGAGCTACGAGCAGTACTTC.

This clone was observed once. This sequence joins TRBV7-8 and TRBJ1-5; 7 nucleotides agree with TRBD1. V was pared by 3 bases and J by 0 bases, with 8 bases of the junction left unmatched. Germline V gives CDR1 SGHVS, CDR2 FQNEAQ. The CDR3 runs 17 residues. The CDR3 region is CASSFRGTRYSNQPQHF. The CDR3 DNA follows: TGTGCCAGCAGCTTCAGGGGGACACGGTATAGCAATCAGCCCCAGCATTTT.

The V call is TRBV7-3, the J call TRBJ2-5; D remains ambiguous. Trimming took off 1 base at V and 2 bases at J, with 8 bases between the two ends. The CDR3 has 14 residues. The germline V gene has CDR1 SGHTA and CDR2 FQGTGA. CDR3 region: CASSLSPGQETQYF. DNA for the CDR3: TGTGCCAGCAGCTTAAGTCCGGGTCAAGAGACCCAGTACTTC.

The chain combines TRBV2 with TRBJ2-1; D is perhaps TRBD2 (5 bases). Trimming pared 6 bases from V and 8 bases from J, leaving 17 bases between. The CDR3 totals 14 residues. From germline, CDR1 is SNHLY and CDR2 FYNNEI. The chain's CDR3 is CASRSVAPTDEQFF. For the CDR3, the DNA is TGTGCCAGCAGGTCGGTAGCGCCGACGGATGAGCAGTTCTTC.

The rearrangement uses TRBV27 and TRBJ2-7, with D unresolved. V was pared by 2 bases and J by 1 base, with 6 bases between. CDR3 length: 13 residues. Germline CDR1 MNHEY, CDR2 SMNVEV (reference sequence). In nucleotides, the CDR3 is TGTGCCAGCAGTTTAGCCCTATCCTACGAGCAGTACTTC. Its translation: CASSLALSYEQYF.

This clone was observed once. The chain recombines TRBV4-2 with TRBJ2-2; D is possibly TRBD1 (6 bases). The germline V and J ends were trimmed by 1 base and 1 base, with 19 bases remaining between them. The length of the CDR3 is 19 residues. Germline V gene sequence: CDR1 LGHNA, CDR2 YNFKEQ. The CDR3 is CASSQVLGYKGQNTGELFF. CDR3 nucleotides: TGTGCCAGCAGCCAAGTATTGGGGTATAAGGGACAGAACACCGGGGAGCTGTTTTTT.